This T cell receptor beta chain was identified in a study of spatial heterogeneity in lung cancer. Study-wide background: The library had UMIs, and each TCR and UMI pair averaged more than ten raw reads.

Via MiXCR, TCRdb re-called the 5' RACE reads, giving one row per CDR3 protein. Found here are approximately 52,000 distinct CDR3 sequences, roughly 7.5% of them singletons; the top ten hold 2.9%. Noted time point: sample taken at primary tumor resection. Unsorted samples of tumor, nontumor lung or frozen PBMC had their whole RNA sequenced. About this clonotype: Its antigen is not known.

The CDR3 length is 14 residues. Germline V gene data show CDR1 as MGHDK and CDR2 as SYGVNS. V gave up 8 bases and J gave up 7 bases, with 18 bases separating them. Regarding the study as a whole: Follow-up blood showed ubiquitous expanded tumor TCRs less than blood at resection did.

This clonotype originated in a female donor with early-stage non-small cell lung cancer. This specimen was PBMCs, taken at surgery. The chain joins TRBV25-1 to TRBJ2-1; D possibly corresponds to TRBD2 (5 bases). Written as DNA, the CDR3 is TGTGCCAGCCAAATCGGGGTCGGAGAAAATGAGCAGTTCTTC. It yields the protein CASQIGVGENEQFF.